The 24 T cell receptor beta chains below were found in one sample sequenced in a study of T cell responses to AZD1222 COVID-19 vaccine (dated by TCRdb to the early 2020s). The library was generated by the immunoSEQ multiplex PCR assay. TCRdb stores this immuneACCESS table with in-frame sequences only. Part of the clones is absent; in the studies checked, under half of the shortfall reflects unresolved V genes, and no reason is known for the rest. In this sample the table shows approximately 100,000 clones, roughly 87% of which occur a single time. The ten biggest clones cover approximately 17% of the sample. Reading the label with the study, this specimen's time point is: baseline before first vaccination. The sample consisted of peripheral blood, taken on day 0 of AZD1222 vaccination. These receptors originate from an adult in good health.

The chain uses TRBV28 and TRBJ1-2; D remains ambiguous. Trimming pared 2 bases from V and 4 bases from J, leaving 11 bases between. This CDR3 spans 14 amino acids. The germline CDR1 and CDR2 sequences are MDHEN and SYDVKM. For the CDR3, the DNA is TGTGCCAGCAGTTTAGTTGTGAAGGGCTATGGCTACACCTTC. Amino acids: CASSLVVKGYGYTF.

The V call is TRBV19, the J call TRBJ2-2; D perhaps matches TRBD2 (5 bases). CDR3 length: 13 residues. The ends were cut back, 6 bases at V and 2 bases at J, with 7 bases in the middle. Per the germline V gene, CDR1 is LNHDA and CDR2 is SQIVND (reference sequence). The CDR3 coding sequence is TGTGCCAGTAGAACTAGAAACACCGGGGAGCTGTTTTTT. Translating it yields CASRTRNTGELFF.

The gene calls are TRBV6-5 and TRBJ2-3; 10 bases map to TRBD2. Germline assignment: CDR1 MNHEY and CDR2 SVGAGI. Trimming cost V 6 bases and J 8 bases; bases outside gene matches: 11. The CDR3 extends over 15 amino acids. The DNA for the CDR3 is TGTGCCAGCAGAGGACTAGCGGAGGGGGCCCCTACGCAGTATTTT. Its protein is CASRGLAEGAPTQYF.

The chain has TRBV12-3 or TRBV12-4 and TRBJ1-1; D unclear. The V end lost 6 bases, the J end lost 6 bases, and 11 bases lay between the germline ends. CDR3 length: 12 amino acids. The CDR3 region has the DNA TGTGCCAGCAGGTTTAGGGCGGCTGAAGCTTTCTTT. It codes for CASRFRAAEAFF.

The chain recombines TRBV9 with TRBJ2-2; D unclear. This CDR3 has 15 amino acids. Germline CDR1 reads SGDLS; CDR2 reads YYNGEE. Trimming removed 3 bases at V and 6 bases at J, with 15 bases between. Here the CDR3 DNA reads TGTGCCAGCAGCGACGGGCCCTTCATGGCCGGGGAGCTGTTTTTT. Encoded protein: CASSDGPFMAGELFF. The full variable domain, completed using reference TRBV9 and TRBJ2-2, is DSGVTQTPKHLITATGQRVTLRCSPRSGDLSVYWYQQSLDQGLQFLIQYYNGEERAKGNILERFSAQQFPDLHSELNLSSLELGDSALYFCASSDGPFMAGELFFGEGSRLTVL.

This clone was picked up one time. The rearrangement links TRBV30 to TRBJ1-1, with 8 bases aligning to TRBD1. Per germline, CDR1 GTSNPN and CDR2 SVGIG (reference sequence). The V segment lost 1 base and the J segment 4 bases; nucleotides outside the gene matches: 8. The CDR3 has 15 residues. CDR3 coding DNA: TGTGCCTGGAGTGCTTTCGGACAGGGTTCCACTGAAGCTTTCTTT. Protein sequence: CAWSAFGQGSTEAFF.

This rearrangement joins TRBV6-5 to TRBJ1-2; 7 bases are shared with TRBD1. Germline V lookup: CDR1 MNHEY, CDR2 SVGAGI. The CDR3 loop spans 15 amino acids. Losses at the gene ends were 0 bases for V and 5 bases for J; bases not matched to a gene: 6. This CDR3 is CASSYSPGTEYGYTF. For the CDR3, the DNA is TGTGCCAGCAGTTACTCGCCCGGGACAGAGTATGGCTACACCTTC.

The chain couples TRBV28 to TRBJ2-7; D is ambiguous. The CDR3 loop spans 15 amino acids. Germline V lookup: CDR1 MDHEN, CDR2 SYDVKM. Between the trimmed V and J ends, which lost 7 bases and 4 bases, there was a span of 20 bases. CDR3: CASTTVAAGPYEQYF. The CDR3 bases are TGTGCCAGCACCACGGTGGCGGCAGGCCCTTACGAGCAGTACTTC.

V and J are TRBV19 and TRBJ1-1; a weak D match, TRBD1 (6 bases). This CDR3 is 16 amino acids long. V gave up 5 bases and J gave up 1 base, with 17 bases separating them. Germline V gene sequence: CDR1 LNHDA, CDR2 SQIVND (reference sequence). The CDR3 protein is CASSPRTRQANTEAFF. In DNA, the CDR3 is TGTGCCAGTAGTCCAAGGACGAGACAGGCGAACACTGAAGCTTTCTTT.

This sequence joins TRBV21-1 and TRBJ1-4. TRBV21-1 is annotated as a pseudogene. This CDR3 region has 15 residues. The CDR3 DNA reads as TGTGCCAGCAGCACCCGTATTCTTAGAAATGAAAAACTGTTTTTT. Translating gives CASSTRILRNEKLFF.

The J gene is TRBJ1-1, the V gene TRBV6-2 or TRBV6-3; D is ambiguous. Germline-derived CDR1 and CDR2 are MNHEY and SVGEGT. The CDR3 contains 12 residues. V lost 6 bases and J lost 3, with 8 bases in between. The CDR3 DNA reads TGTGCCAGCAGCCAAAGGGACACTGAAGCTTTCTTT. It translates to CASSQRDTEAFF.

The V call is TRBV4-1, the J call TRBJ2-5; perhaps TRBD2 as D (6 bases). The V and J ends lost 1 base and 5 bases respectively, with 17 bases between them. The germline V gene has CDR1 MGHRA and CDR2 YSYEKL. This CDR3 comprises 16 residues. CDR3 nucleotide sequence: TGCGCCAGCAGCCAAGGCAAACTAGCTCGGGCCGAGACCCAGTACTTC. As protein: CASSQGKLARAETQYF.

The rearrangement joins TRBV5-1 to TRBJ2-4; no reliable D call. Germline V gives CDR1 SGHRS, CDR2 YFSETQ. V lost 0 bases to trimming and J lost 8 bases, with 9 bases between them. The CDR3 spans 13 residues. The CDR3 reads CASSLEERDIQYF. CDR3 sequence (DNA): TGCGCCAGCAGCTTGGAGGAGCGAGACATTCAGTACTTC.

The chain couples TRBV23-1 to TRBJ2-5; D possibly corresponds to TRBD1 (6 bases). TRBV23-1 is an ORF for which the function is uncertain. The CDR3 loop spans 16 amino acids. The V end was cut by 4 bases, the J end by 2 bases, with 17 bases between. In nucleotides, the CDR3 is TGCGCCAGCAGTCGAGCGAGGACAGTCCTACAAGAGACCCAGTACTTC. Its translation: CASSRARTVLQETQYF.

The V and J genes are TRBV9 and TRBJ1-3; no clear D gene. The V gene's germline CDR1 is SGDLS and CDR2 YYNGEE. Trimming pared 5 bases from V and 4 bases from J, leaving 10 bases between. The CDR3 extends over 13 amino acids. The CDR3 region is CASSRSGGNTIYF. The DNA for the CDR3 is TGTGCCAGCAGTCGCAGTGGGGGAAACACCATATATTTT. Looking up the rest from reference TRBV9 and TRBJ1-3 gives the full variable domain: DSGVTQTPKHLITATGQRVTLRCSPRSGDLSVYWYQQSLDQGLQFLIQYYNGEERAKGNILERFSAQQFPDLHSELNLSSLELGDSALYFCASSRSGGNTIYFGEGSWLTVV.

The CDR3 region is CASSPFLVWGQNIQYF. The CDR3 DNA sequence: TGTGCCAGCAGCCCTTTCCTGGTCTGGGGACAAAACATTCAGTACTTC. The chain couples TRBV11-2 to TRBJ2-4, with D perhaps assigned TRBD1 or TRBD2 (5 bases each). Germline V gene lookup returns CDR1 SGHAT and CDR2 FQNNGV. Trimming stripped 5 bases from V and 5 bases from J, with 19 bases between. This CDR3 is built from 16 residues.

This clone has more than one count but fewer than ten. The rearrangement joins TRBV5-1 to TRBJ1-6, with a weak D call TRBD1 (6 bases). CDR1 and CDR2 from the germline V gene are SGHRS and YFSETQ. CDR3 length: 14 residues. Trimming removed 3 bases at V and 9 bases at J, with 13 bases between. As DNA, the CDR3 is TGCGCCAGCAGCTCGCAGGGGATTAGTTCACCCCTCCACTTT. It codes for CASSSQGISSPLHF.

As concerns this clone: Other DNA sequences in the sample encode the same CDR3. The chain links TRBV2 to TRBJ1-1; tentatively, D is TRBD1 (6 bases). The CDR3 loop spans 12 amino acids. Germline assignment: CDR1 SNHLY and CDR2 FYNNEI. Trimming cost V 7 bases and J 10 bases, with 16 bases left between them. CDR3 amino acids: CASTTQGPRAFF. In DNA, the CDR3 is TGTGCCAGCACTACACAGGGCCCCCGAGCTTTCTTT.

In DNA, the CDR3 is TGTGCCAGCAGTCAAGCCCCCCCACAGGGTATGGCCTACGAGCAGTACTTC. It codes for CASSQAPPQGMAYEQYF. The chain has TRBV27 and TRBJ2-7; D is possibly TRBD1 (6 bases). Germline V gene sequence: CDR1 MNHEY, CDR2 SMNVEV (reference sequence). The V end was cut by 5 bases, the J end by 2 bases, with 22 bases between. The CDR3 totals 17 residues.

Written as DNA, the CDR3 is TGTGCCAGCAAGGGCTTTTACAATGAGCAGTTCTTC. Translated: CASKGFYNEQFF. V gene TRBV13 combines with J gene TRBJ2-1; no definite D call. V shed 7 bases and J shed 4 bases, with 8 bases lying between them. Germline-derived CDR1 and CDR2 are PRHDT and FYEKMQ (reference sequence). This CDR3 comprises 12 residues. Drawing the rest from reference TRBV13 and TRBJ2-1, the complete variable domain is AAGVIQSPRHLIKEKRETATLKCYPIPRHDTVYWYQQGPGQDPQFLISFYEKMQSDKGSIPDRFSAQQFSDYHSELNMSSLELGDSALYFCASKGFYNEQFFGPGTRLTVL.

The V and J genes are TRBV18 and TRBJ2-3, with 8 bases fitting TRBD2. Germline CDR1 and CDR2: KGHSH and LQKENI. V dropped 6 bases and J dropped 2; count of bases not matched to a gene: 7. The CDR3 contains 15 residues. The CDR3 DNA sequence: TGTGCCAGCTCTCAGACTAGCGCCCCCACAGATACGCAGTATTTT. Translation gives CASSQTSAPTDTQYF.

This chain connects TRBV13 to TRBJ2-1; 12 positions match TRBD1. The CDR3 contains 19 residues. V gave up 5 bases and J gave up 0 bases; unmatched junction bases: 11. Germline assignment: CDR1 PRHDT and CDR2 FYEKMQ (reference sequence). CDR3 in DNA: TGTGCCAGCAGCCGCTTCGGGACAGGGGGCCTTTCCTCCTACAATGAGCAGTTCTTC. Its translation is CASSRFGTGGLSSYNEQFF.

The V call is TRBV7-9, the J call TRBJ1-5; D is undetermined. This CDR3 region has 12 residues. The V end lost 3 bases, the J end lost 4 bases, and 4 bases lay between the germline ends. Germline CDR1 and CDR2: SEHNR and FQNEAQ (reference sequence). For the CDR3, the DNA is TGTGCCAGCAGCTTGCCGAATCAGCCCCAGCATTTT. It yields the protein CASSLPNQPQHF.

The rearrangement links TRBV11-3 to TRBJ2-1; no reliable D call. The CDR3 spans 15 residues. Germline V CDR1 and CDR2: SGHNT, YENEEA. With 4 bases removed from V and 4 bases from J, the gap between germline ends came to 14 bases. The CDR3 protein is CASSSPRSFYNEQFF. Here the CDR3 DNA reads TGTGCCAGCAGCTCGCCCCGGTCTTTTTACAATGAGCAGTTCTTC. Complete variable domain (other parts from reference TRBV11-3 and TRBJ2-1): EAGVVQSPRYKIIEKKQPVAFWCNPISGHNTLYWYLQNLGQGPELLIRYENEEAVDDSQLPKDRFSAERLKGVDSTLKIQPAELGDSAVYLCASSSPRSFYNEQFFGPGTRLTVL.